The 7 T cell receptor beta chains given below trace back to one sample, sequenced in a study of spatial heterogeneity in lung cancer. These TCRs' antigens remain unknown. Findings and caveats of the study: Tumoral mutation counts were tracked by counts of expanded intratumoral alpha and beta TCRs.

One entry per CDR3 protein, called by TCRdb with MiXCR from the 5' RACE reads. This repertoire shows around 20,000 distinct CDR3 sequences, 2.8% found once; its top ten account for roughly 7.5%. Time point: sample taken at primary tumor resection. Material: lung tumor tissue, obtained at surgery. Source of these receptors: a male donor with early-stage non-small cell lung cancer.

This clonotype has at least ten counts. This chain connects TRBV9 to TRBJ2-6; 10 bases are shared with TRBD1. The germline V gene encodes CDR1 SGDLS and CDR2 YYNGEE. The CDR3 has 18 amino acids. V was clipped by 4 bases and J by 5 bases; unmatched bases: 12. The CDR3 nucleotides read TGTGCCAGCAGCCCCCGGGGACAGGGGATTGGGTGGGCCAACGTCCTGACTTTC. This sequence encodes CASSPRGQGIGWANVLTF.

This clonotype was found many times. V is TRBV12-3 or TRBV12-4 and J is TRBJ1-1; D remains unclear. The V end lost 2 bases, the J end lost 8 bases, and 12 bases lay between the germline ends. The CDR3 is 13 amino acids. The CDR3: CASSLSTYGEAFF. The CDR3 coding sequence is TGTGCCAGCAGTTTATCGACTTATGGAGAAGCTTTCTTT.

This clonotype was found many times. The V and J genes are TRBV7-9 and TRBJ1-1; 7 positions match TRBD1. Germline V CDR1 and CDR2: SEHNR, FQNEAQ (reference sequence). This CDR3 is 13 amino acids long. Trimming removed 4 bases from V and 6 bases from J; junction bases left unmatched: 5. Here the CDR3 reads CASSSGTDPEAFF. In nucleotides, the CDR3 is TGTGCCAGCAGCTCTGGGACAGACCCTGAAGCTTTCTTT.

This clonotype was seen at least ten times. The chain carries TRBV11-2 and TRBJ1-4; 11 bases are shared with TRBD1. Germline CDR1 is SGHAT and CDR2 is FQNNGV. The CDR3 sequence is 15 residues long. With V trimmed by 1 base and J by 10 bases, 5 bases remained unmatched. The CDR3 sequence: CASSLVGQGVSKLFF. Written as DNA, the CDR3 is TGTGCCAGCAGCTTAGTGGGACAGGGGGTATCAAAACTGTTTTTT.

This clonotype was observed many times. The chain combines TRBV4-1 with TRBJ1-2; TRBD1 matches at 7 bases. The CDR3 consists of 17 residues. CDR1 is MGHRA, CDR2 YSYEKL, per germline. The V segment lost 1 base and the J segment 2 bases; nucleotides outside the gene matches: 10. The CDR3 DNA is TGCGCCAGCAGCCAAGGATTTCAACTACAGGGGAACTATGGCTACACCTTC. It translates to CASSQGFQLQGNYGYTF.

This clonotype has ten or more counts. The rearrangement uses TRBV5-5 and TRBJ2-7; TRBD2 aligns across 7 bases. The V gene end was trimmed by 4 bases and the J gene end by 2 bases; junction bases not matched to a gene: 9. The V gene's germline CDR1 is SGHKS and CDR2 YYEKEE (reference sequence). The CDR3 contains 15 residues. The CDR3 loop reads CASSPQLGGTYEQYF. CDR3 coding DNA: TGTGCCAGCAGCCCACAGTTGGGAGGGACCTACGAGCAGTACTTC.

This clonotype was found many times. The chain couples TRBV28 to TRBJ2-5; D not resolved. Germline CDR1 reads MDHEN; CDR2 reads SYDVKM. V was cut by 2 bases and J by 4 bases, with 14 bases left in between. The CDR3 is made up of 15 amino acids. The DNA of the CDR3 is TGTGCCAGCAGTTTAGAAGGATTTCTGGCAGAGACCCAGTACTTC. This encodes CASSLEGFLAETQYF.